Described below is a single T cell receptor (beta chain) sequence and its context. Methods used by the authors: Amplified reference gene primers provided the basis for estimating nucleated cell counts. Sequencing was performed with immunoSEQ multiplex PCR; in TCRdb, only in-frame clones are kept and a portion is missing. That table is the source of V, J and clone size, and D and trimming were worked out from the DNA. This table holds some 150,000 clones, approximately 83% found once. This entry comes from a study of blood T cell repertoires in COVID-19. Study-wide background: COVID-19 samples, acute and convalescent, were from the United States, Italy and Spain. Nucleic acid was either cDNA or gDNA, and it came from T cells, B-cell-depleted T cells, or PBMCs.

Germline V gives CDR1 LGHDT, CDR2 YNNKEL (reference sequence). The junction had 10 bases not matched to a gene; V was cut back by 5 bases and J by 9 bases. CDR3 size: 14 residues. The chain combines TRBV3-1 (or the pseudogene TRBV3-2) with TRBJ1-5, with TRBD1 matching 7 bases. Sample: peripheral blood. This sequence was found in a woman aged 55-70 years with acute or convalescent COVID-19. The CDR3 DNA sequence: TGTGCCAGCAGCACTACAGGGGTATTCAGGCCCCAGCATTTT. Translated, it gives CASSTTGVFRPQHF.